What follows is one T cell receptor (beta chain) and its context. What it binds is unknown. This CDR3 comprises 15 residues. Germline trimming cut 5 bases from V and 3 bases from J; bases unmatched to any gene: 7. The germline V gene has CDR1 SGHAT and CDR2 FQNNGV. The sample is drawn from a study of identical twins. Study conclusions and caveats: The study reached conclusions through statistical analysis that was cross-sectional, not following the same donors.

TCRdb reanalysed the 5' RACE reads using MiXCR and keeps one entry per CDR3 protein. The sample has 150,000 or so distinct CDR3 sequences, roughly 3.2% seen once. The specimen was memory T cells sorted from blood. The V gene is TRBV11-2, the J gene TRBJ2-3; 8 bases map to TRBD2. This receptor was obtained from a man aged 18 to 30 in good health. Here the CDR3 reads CASSPTRGRTDTQYF. The CDR3 DNA sequence: TGTGCCAGCAGCCCCACCCGCGGGAGGACAGATACGCAGTATTTT.